This TCR beta chain was recovered during a study of T cells after posttransplantation cyclophosphamide. The repertoire was sequenced with immunoSEQ multiplex PCR; TCRdb's copy has only in-frame clones and lacks some. The sample contains over 10,000 clones, none occurring once; roughly 27% lies in the top ten. Germline CDR1 MGHDK, CDR2 SYGVNS. With 4 bases removed from V and 0 bases from J, the gap between germline ends came to 16 bases. The CDR3 has 17 amino acids. Whole-study findings and limits: Skin or GI-infiltrating T cells shared few TRB sequences with blood. TRB clonality was highly associated with recipient CMV seropositivity and reactivation.

Cyclophosphamide on days +3 and +4 followed busulfan-fludarabine conditioning and a marrow graft. This clone showed up many times. What it binds is not known. The J gene is TRBJ2-1, the V gene TRBV25-1; tentative D call: TRBD2 (6 bases). This specimen was PBMCs, taken after allogeneic stem cell transplant with posttransplant cyclophosphamide. The TCR originated in a female patient aged 35 to 55 who received an allogeneic stem cell transplant from an unrelated donor, was CMV-positive, and had acute GVHD only. Some T cells may have originated in the graft donor. The CDR3 DNA is TGTGCCAGCAGTGGCCGCTTGGGAGGACCCTCCTACAATGAGCAGTTCTTC. Protein product: CASSGRLGGPSYNEQFF.